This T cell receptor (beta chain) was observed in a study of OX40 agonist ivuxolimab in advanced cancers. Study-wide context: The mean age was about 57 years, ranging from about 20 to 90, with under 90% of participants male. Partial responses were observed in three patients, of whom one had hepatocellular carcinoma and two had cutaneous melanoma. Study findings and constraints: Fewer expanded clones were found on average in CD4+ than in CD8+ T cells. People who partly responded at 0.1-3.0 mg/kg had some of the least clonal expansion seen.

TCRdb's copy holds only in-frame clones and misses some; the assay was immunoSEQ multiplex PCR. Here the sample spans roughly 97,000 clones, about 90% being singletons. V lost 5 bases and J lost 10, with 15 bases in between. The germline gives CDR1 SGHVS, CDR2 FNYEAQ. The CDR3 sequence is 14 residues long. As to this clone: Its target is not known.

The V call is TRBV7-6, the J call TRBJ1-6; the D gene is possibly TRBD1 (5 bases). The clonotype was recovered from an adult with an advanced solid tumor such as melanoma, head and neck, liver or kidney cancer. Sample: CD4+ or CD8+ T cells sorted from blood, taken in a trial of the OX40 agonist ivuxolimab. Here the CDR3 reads CASSPQEFGSPLHF. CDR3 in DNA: TGTGCCAGCAGCCCACAGGAATTCGGCTCACCCCTCCACTTT.